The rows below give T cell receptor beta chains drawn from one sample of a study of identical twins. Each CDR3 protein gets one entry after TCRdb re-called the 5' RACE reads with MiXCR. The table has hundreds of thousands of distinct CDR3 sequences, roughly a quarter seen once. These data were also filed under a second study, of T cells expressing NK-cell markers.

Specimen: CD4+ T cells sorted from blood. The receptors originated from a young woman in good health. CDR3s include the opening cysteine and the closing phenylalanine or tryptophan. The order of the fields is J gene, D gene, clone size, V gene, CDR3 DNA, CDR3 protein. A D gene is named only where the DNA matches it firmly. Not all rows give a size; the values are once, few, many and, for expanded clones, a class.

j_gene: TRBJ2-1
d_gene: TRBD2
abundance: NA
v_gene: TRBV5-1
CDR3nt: TGCGCCAGCAGCTTGGGACTAGCGGGGGCCCAACTGAATGAGCAGTTCTTC
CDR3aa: CASSLGLAGAQLNEQFF

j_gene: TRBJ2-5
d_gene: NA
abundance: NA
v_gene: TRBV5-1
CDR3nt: TGCGCCAGCAGCTCTTCCTACCAAGAGACCCAGTACTTC
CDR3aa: CASSSSYQETQYF

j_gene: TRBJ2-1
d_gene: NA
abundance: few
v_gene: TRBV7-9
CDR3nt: TGTGCCAGCAGCCCTTCTAGGTGGGGCTACAATGAGCAGTTCTTC
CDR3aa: CASSPSRWGYNEQFF

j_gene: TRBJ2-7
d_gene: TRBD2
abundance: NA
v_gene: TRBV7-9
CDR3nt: TGTGCCGCGGGACTAGCCTCCGAGCAGTACTTC
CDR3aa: CAAGLASEQYF

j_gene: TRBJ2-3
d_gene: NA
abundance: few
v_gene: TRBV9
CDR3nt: TGTGCCAGCAGCGTAAGGGGCGGGAAGAACACAGATACGCAGTATTTT
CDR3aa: CASSVRGGKNTDTQYF

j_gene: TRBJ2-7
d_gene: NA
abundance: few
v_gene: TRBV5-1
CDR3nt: TGCGCCAGCAGCAAGGCCCAACAGGGCTACGAGCAGTACTTC
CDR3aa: CASSKAQQGYEQYF

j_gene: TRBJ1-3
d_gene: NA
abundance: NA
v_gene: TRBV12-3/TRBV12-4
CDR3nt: TGTGCCAGCAGTTTAGCGCTCGGATACTCTGGAAACACCATATATTTT
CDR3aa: CASSLALGYSGNTIYF

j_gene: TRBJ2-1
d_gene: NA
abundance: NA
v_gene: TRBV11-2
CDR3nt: TGTGCCAGCACGATCGGAGGGTACAATGAGCAGTTCTTC
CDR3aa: CASTIGGYNEQFF

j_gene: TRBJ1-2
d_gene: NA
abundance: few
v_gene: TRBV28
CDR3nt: TGTGCCAGCAGTTCTCCGGGACGAAACTATGGCTACACCTTC
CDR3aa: CASSSPGRNYGYTF

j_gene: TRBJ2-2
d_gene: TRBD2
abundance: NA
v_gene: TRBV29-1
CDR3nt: TGCAGCGGATCCGTAGCGGGGGTCGGGGAGCTGTTTTTT
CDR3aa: CSGSVAGVGELFF

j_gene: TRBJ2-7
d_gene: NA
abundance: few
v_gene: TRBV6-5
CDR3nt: TGTGCCAGCAGTTACGGGGGAAAGCAGTACTTC
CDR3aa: CASSYGGKQYF

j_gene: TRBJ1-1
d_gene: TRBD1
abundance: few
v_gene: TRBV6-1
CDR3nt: TGTGCCAGCCTAGCAGGGGGGAACACTGAAGCTTTCTTT
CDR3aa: CASLAGGNTEAFF

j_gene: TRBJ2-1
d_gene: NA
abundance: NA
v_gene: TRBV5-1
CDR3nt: TGCGCCAGCAGCTTGGAATCAGCCCAGTTCTTC
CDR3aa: CASSLESAQFF

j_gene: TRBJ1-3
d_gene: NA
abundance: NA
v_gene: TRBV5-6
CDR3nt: TGTGCCAGCAGCTTCCTGACACACTCTGGAAACACCATATATTTT
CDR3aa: CASSFLTHSGNTIYF

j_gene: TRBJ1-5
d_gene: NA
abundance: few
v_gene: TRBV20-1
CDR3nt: TGCAGTGCTAGTACGGCTCACAATCAGCCCCAGCATTTT
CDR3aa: CSASTAHNQPQHF

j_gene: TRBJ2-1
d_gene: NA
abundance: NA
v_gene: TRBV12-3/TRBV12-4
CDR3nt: TGTGCCAGCAGTTTAGGGTGGAGCAGGACTGAGCAGTTCTTC
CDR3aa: CASSLGWSRTEQFF

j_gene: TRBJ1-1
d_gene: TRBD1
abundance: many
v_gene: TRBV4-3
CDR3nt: TGCGCCAGCAGCCAAGAAAAAGAGACAGGGAAAACTTTCTTT
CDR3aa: CASSQEKETGKTFF

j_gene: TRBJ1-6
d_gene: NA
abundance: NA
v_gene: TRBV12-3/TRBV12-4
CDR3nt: TGTGCCAGCAGTTTCCGCGATAATTCACCCCTCCACTTT
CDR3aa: CASSFRDNSPLHF

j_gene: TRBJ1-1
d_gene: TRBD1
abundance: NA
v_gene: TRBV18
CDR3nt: TGTGCCAGCACGCGGACAGGTTCTTCCGTCACTGAAGCTTTCTTT
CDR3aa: CASTRTGSSVTEAFF

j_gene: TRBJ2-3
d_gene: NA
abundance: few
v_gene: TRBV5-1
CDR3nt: TGCGCCAGCAGCCATGGACAGAGTCCGCACACAGATACGCAGTATTTT
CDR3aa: CASSHGQSPHTDTQYF

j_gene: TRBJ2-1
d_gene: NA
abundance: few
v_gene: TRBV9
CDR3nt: TGTGCCAGCAGCGTCGGCAACTACAATGAGCAGTTCTTC
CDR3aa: CASSVGNYNEQFF

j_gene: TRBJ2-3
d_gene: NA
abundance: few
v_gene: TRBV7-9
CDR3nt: TGTGCCAGCAGCTTTGGGGGGCAGAAAGATACGCAGTATTTT
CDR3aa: CASSFGGQKDTQYF

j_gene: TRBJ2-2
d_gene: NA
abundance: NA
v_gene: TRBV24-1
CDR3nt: TGTGCCACCAAAGGGGATTCCGGGGAGCTGTTTTTT
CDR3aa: CATKGDSGELFF

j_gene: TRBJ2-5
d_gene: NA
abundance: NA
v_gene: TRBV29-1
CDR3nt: TGCAGCGTTGAGTCAGGGGAGGAGACCCAGTACTTC
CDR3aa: CSVESGEETQYF

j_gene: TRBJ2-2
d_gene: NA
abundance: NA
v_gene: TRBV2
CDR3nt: TGTGCCAGCGGTTTACAGGGAACCGGGGAGCTGTTTTTT
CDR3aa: CASGLQGTGELFF

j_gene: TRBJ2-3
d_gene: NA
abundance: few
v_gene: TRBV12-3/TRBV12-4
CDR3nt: TGTGCCAGCGACTACCTAAGCACAGATACGCAGTATTTT
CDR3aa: CASDYLSTDTQYF

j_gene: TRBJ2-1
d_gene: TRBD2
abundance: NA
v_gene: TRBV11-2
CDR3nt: TGTGCCAGCAGCTTAACGACGGGAGGGCCCGGGAGTGAGCAGTTCTTC
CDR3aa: CASSLTTGGPGSEQFF

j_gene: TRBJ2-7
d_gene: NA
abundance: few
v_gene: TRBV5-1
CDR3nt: TGCGCCAGCGGCTCGGGGCCCGAGCAGTACTTC
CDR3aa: CASGSGPEQYF

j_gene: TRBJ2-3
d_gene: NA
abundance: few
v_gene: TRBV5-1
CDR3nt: TGCGCCAGCAGCCCAGAGGTCCGATACACAGATACGCAGTATTTT
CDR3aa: CASSPEVRYTDTQYF

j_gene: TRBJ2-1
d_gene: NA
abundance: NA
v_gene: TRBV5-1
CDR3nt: TGCGCCAGCAGCTTGGTTAGCGGAGCAACCAATGAGCAGTTCTTC
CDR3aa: CASSLVSGATNEQFF

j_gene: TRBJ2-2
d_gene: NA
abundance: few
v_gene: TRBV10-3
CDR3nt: TGTGCCATCACCCCGGGACCCTCCACCGGGGAGCTGTTTTTT
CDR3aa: CAITPGPSTGELFF

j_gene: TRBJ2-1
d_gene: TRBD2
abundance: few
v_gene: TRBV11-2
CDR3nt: TGTGCCAGCAGCGCGGGTAGCGGGGGCTACTCCTACAATGAGCAGTTCTTC
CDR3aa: CASSAGSGGYSYNEQFF

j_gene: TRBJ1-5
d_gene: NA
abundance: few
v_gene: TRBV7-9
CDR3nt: TGTGCCAGCAGCACCCTGACAGAACCCCAGCATTTT
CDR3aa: CASSTLTEPQHF

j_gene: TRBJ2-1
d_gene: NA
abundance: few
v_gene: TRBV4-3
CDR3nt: TGCGCCAGCAGCCAACAAGGTGGGACGGAGAAGTTCTTC
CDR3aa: CASSQQGGTEKFF

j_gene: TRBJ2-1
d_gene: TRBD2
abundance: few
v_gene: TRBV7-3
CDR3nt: TGTGCCAGCAGCTTATACGGAATCGGGACTAGAGGGCTCAATGAGCAGTTCTTC
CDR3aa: CASSLYGIGTRGLNEQFF

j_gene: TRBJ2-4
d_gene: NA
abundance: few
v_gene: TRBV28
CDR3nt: TGTGCCAGTTCTACGGGAAATCAAAACATTCAGTACTTC
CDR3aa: CASSTGNQNIQYF

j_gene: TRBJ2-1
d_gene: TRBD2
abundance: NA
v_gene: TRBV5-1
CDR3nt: TGCGCCAGCAGCTTGGTAGTAGTAGCGGGGCCATCCTACAATGAGCAGTTCTTC
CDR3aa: CASSLVVVAGPSYNEQFF

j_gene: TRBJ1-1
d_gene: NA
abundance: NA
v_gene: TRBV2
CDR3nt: TGTGCCAGCAGTACAGGACACCTCACTGAAGCTTTCTTT
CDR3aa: CASSTGHLTEAFF

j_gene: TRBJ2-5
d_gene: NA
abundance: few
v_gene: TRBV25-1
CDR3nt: TGTGCCAGCAGTTCAGCCGGGCCAAAAGAGACCCAGTACTTC
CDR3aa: CASSSAGPKETQYF

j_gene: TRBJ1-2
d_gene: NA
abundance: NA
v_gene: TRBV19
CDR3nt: TGTGCCAGTACCGATGAGAGTATCGGTCACTATGGCTACACCTTC
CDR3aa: CASTDESIGHYGYTF

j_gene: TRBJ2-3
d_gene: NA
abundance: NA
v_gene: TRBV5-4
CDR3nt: TGTGCCAGCAGCCTGGGAGGCCAGCGAGATACGCAGTATTTT
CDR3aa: CASSLGGQRDTQYF

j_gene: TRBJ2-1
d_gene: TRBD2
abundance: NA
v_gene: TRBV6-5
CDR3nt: TGTGCCAGCAGTTACGTAGGACTAGCGGGAGGTTACAATGAGCAGTTCTTC
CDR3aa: CASSYVGLAGGYNEQFF

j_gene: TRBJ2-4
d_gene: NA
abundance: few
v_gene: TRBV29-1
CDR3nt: TGCAGCGCTAACGCTGGACCGCTAGCCAAAAACATTCAGTACTTC
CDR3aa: CSANAGPLAKNIQYF

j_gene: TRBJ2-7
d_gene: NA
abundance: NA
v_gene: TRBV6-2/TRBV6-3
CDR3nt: TGTGCCAGCACCCAGACAGTCTACGAGCAGTACTTC
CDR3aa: CASTQTVYEQYF

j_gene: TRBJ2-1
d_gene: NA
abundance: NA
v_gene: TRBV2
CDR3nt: TGTGCCAGCAGTGAGGGGGGCAATGAGCAGTTCTTC
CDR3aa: CASSEGGNEQFF

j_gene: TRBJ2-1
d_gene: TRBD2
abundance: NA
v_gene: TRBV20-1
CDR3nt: TGCAGTGCTACAGGGACTAGTAGAACGCGTGAGCAGTTCTTC
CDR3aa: CSATGTSRTREQFF

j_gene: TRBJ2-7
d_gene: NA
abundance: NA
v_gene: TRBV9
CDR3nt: TGTGCCAGCAGCGTAGGTCCCGGCTGGCTCTACGAGCAGTACTTC
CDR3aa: CASSVGPGWLYEQYF

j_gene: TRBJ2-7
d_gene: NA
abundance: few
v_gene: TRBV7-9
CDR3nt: TGTGCCAGCAGCTCCGGTCTGGCCCACGAGCAGTACTTC
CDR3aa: CASSSGLAHEQYF

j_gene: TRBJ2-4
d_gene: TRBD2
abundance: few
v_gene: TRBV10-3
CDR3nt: TGTGCCACCTCGCCGGGAGGGTCCAAAAACATTCAGTACTTC
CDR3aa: CATSPGGSKNIQYF

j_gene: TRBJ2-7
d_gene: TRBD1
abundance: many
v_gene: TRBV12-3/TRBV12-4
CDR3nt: TGTGCCAGCGGGACAGGGCCGTACTTC
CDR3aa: CASGTGPYF

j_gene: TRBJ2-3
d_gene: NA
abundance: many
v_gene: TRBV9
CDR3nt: TGTGCCAGCGCTTTAAGCACAGATACGCAGTATTTT
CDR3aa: CASALSTDTQYF

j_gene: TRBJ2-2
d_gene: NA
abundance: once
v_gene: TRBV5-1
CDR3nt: TGCGCCAGCAGCTTGGAACTTCGCTGGAACACCGGGGAGCTGTTTTTT
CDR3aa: CASSLELRWNTGELFF

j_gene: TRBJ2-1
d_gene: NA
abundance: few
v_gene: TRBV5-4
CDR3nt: TGTGCCAGCAGCCGGGGGCCTAGCGGATACAATGAGCAGTTCTTC
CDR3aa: CASSRGPSGYNEQFF

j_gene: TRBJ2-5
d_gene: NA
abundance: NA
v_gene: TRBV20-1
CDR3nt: TGCAGTGCGCCGTCGGGGTACCAAGAGACCCAGTACTTC
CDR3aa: CSAPSGYQETQYF

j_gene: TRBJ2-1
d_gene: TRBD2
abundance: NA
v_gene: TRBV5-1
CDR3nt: TGCGCCAGCGGGACTAGCGGGAGTGTCGATGAGCAGTTCTTC
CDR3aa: CASGTSGSVDEQFF

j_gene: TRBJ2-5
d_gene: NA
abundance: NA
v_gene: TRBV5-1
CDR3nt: TGCGCCAGCAGCCCCGCCGGGACGGAGACCCAGTACTTC
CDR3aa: CASSPAGTETQYF

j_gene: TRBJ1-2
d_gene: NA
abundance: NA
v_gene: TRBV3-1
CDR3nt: TGTGCCAGCAGCCATAATACCGTTCCCGCTGGCTACACCTTC
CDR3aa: CASSHNTVPAGYTF

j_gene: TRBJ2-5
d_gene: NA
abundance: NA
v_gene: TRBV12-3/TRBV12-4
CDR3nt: TGTGCCAGCAGTCGAGGCCCGGTAGGGGAGACCCAGTACTTC
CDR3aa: CASSRGPVGETQYF

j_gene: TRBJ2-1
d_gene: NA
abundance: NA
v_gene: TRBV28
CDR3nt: TGTGCCAGCAGTTTATGGAGCAATAGAGGCAATGAGCAGTTCTTC
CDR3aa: CASSLWSNRGNEQFF

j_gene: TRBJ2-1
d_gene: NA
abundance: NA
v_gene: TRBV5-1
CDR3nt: TGCGCCAGCAGGAGGGGACTCGCCCGGGCGGATGAGCAGTTCTTC
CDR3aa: CASRRGLARADEQFF